This T cell receptor (beta chain) was recorded in a study of naive and memory T cell subsets listed by TCRdb under 2017. For the study in its entirety: In the figure summarizing the skin biopsy and whole blood samples, 10 blood donors, 7 tuberculin skin test biopsies and 3 saline control biopsies were reported. PCR2 was typically run as a SYBR Green qPCR and stopped at a set threshold, although low-input samples could use end-point PCR of around 6 cycles instead.

What the authors observed across the whole study: The potential sensitivity of the RNA-based method to TCR transcript changes with T cell activation and differentiation was acknowledged.

For whole blood analysis, about 2.5 ml of peripheral blood was collected from healthy adult volunteers into Tempus tubes, and RNA was extracted following the manufacturer's instructions. The study reported a robust and sensitive protocol to amplify, sequence and analyze TCRs, based on 3' ligation of a UMI-containing oligonucleotide to TCR cDNA. Total RNA, without cell sorting, was DNase treated with RQ1 DNase before reverse transcription, targeting roughly 1 to 1,100 ng input. Libraries were prepared from skin biopsies and whole blood to test how robust the pipeline was in samples where T cells are a minority population. Receptors were amplified or captured by 5' RACE. For the blood and skin samples, TCR RNA was reverse transcribed with SuperScript IV using primers for the alpha and beta constant regions. Four rounds of PCR, run with the SP2 primer together with nested alpha and beta constant region primers, were used to amplify the ligated cDNA. An oligonucleotide carrying the Illumina SP2 primer and a UMI was ligated to the 3' end of the cDNA by means of T4 RNA ligase 1. The 12-nucleotide UMI was composed of two random hexamers separated by an eight-base spacer, which was included to prevent hairpin formation. From the second PCR onward, TCR alpha and beta chain libraries were processed separately, and dual indexing was applied for multiplexing. After pooling, the indexed libraries were analyzed by capillary electrophoresis and sequenced on either an Illumina MiSeq or NextSeq. PhiX DNA at roughly 4.5-8% was spiked into libraries to increase base diversity and improve cluster recognition. From the authors' description of their analysis: UMIs were extracted from read 2 by Demultiplexor and combined with the TCR sequence from read 1, and reads were split according to sample indices. V and J genes and V-J junctions were identified by Decombinator, and each TCR was assigned a five-part identifier that included V and J deletions. Collapsinator used UMIs to correct sequencing errors and PCR amplification heterogeneity, producing a UMI-based abundance for each TCR. Identifiers were converted to nucleotide sequence by CDR3Translator and translated to amino acids, and CDR3 regions were extracted on the basis of terminal motifs. After normalization to the amount of input RNA, error-corrected alpha and beta TCR counts from blood and skin were compared. Starting from the raw public reads, TCRdb applied fastp trimming at Q25, assembled clones with MiXCR and retained in-frame beta chains. Entries are consolidated by CDR3 protein sequence, retaining the most common genes and DNA. The V and J calls were determined by TCRdb, not by the authors. For this sample the table gives about 21,000 distinct CDR3 sequences, of which around 4% were detected only once. The ten largest clones add up to about 8.3% of the sample.

At least ten counts were recorded for this clonotype. Its antigen is unknown. No much larger clonotype is one base removed from it; base qualities were not supplied. Sequences LNHNV (CDR1) and YYDKDF (CDR2) are obtained from the germline V gene (reference sequence). The V end loses 5 bases and the J end loses 2 bases, and a stretch of 10 bases separates them. CDR3 length: 14 amino acids, cysteine to phenylalanine. This entry keeps only the CDR3 DNA: 42 bases, framed from base 1. The receptor's source is a male donor in good health. This sequence uses TRBV15 and TRBJ1-3; too little of a D gene remains to name it. CDR3 protein: CATSSRQTGNTIYF. The nucleotide sequence reads TGTGCCACCAGCTCGAGGCAGACTGGAAACACCATATATTTT.